The sequence of this TCR beta chain was determined in a study of spatial heterogeneity in lung cancer. About the study: In the raw reads, each unique TCR and UMI combination was present more than ten times on average.

TCRdb used MiXCR to reprocess the 5' RACE reads, holding one entry per CDR3 protein. The table lists about 120,000 distinct CDR3 sequences, 10% to 15% of them singletons. The sample's time point: blood at routine non-recurrence follow-up after resection. No cell sorting; template was whole RNA from tumor, lung tissue or PBMC. The CDR3 is 16 residues long. Trimming removed 1 base from V and 2 bases from J, with 12 bases in between. The V gene's germline CDR1 is SGHRS and CDR2 YFSETQ. The specimen comprised PBMCs, sampled at follow-up. The clonotype comes from a male donor with early-stage non-small cell lung cancer. The chain links TRBV5-1 to TRBJ2-2, with D tentatively TRBD1 (6 bases). The CDR3 loop is CASSLINRANTGELFF. The CDR3 nucleotides read TGCGCCAGCAGCTTGATTAACAGGGCTAACACCGGGGAGCTGTTTTTT.